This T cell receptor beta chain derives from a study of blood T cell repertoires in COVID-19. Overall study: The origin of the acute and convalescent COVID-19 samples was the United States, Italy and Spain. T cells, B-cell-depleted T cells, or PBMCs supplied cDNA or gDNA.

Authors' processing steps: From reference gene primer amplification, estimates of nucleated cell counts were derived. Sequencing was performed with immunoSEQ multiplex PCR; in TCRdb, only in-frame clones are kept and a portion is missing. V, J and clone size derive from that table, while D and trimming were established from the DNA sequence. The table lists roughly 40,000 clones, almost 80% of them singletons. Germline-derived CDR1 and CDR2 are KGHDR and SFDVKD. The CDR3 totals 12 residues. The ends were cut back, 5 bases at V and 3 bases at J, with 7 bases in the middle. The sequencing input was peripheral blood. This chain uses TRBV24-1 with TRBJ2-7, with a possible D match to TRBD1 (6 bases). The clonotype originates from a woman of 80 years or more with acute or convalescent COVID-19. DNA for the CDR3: TGTGCCACCAGTGCGACAGGCTACGAGCAGTACTTC. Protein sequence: CATSATGYEQYF.